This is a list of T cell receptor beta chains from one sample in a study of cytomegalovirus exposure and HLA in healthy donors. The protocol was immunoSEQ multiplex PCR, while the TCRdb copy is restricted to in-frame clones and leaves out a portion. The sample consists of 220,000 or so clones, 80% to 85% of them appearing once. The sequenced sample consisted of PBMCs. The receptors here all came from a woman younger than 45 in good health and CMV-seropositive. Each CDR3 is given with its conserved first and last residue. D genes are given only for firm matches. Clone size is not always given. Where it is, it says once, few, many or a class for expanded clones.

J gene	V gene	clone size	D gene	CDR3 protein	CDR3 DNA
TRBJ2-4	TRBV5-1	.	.	CASSLEYVLHAKNIQYF	TGCGCCAGCAGCTTGGAATACGTTTTACACGCCAAAAACATTCAGTACTTC
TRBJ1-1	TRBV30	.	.	CAWGDGNTEAFF	TGTGCCTGGGGAGACGGGAACACTGAAGCTTTCTTT
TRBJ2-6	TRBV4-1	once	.	CASSQDPPRANSGANVLTF	TGCGCCAGCAGCCAAGATCCCCCCCGAGCTAACTCTGGGGCCAACGTCCTGACTTTC
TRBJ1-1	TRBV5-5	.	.	CASSLLLEHRGAEAFF	TGTGCCAGCAGCTTACTATTGGAGCACCGGGGAGCTGAAGCTTTCTTT
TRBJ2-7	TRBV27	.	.	CASSLSAGSYEQYF	TGTGCCAGCAGTTTATCAGCGGGCTCCTACGAGCAGTACTTC
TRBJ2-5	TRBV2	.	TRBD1	CASSWDSQETQYF	TGTGCCAGCAGTTGGGACAGTCAAGAGACCCAGTACTTC
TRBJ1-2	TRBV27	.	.	CASSIDYRVNYGYTF	TGTGCCAGCAGTATAGACTACAGGGTTAACTATGGCTACACCTTC
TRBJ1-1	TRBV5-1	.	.	CARHAYEGGAEAFF	TGCGCCAGACACGCATACGAGGGTGGGGCTGAAGCTTTCTTT
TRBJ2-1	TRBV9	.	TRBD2	CASSPGLAGVNSYNEQFF	TGTGCCAGCAGCCCAGGACTAGCGGGAGTAAACTCCTACAATGAGCAGTTCTTC
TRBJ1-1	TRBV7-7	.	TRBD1	CASSSRTGDLNTEAFF	TGTGCTAGCAGTTCTAGGACAGGGGACTTGAACACTGAAGCTTTCTTT
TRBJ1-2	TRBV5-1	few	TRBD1	CASSYPGQGYGYTF	TGCGCCAGCAGCTATCCGGGACAGGGCTATGGCTACACCTTC
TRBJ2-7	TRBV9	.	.	CASSVVDYEQYF	TGTGCCAGCAGCGTGGTAGACTACGAGCAGTACTTC
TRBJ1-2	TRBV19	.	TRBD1	CASSIDTGDYGYTF	TGTGCCAGTAGTATAGACACAGGGGATTATGGCTACACCTTC
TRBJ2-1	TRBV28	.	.	CASSWVPPNNEQFF	TGTGCCAGCAGTTGGGTGCCTCCGAACAATGAGCAGTTCTTC
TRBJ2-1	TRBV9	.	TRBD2	CASSAGLGDYNEQFF	TGTGCCAGCAGCGCGGGACTAGGGGATTACAATGAGCAGTTCTTC
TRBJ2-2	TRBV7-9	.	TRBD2	CASRLRRAAGGRGGELFF	TGTGCCAGCCGCCTCCGAAGGGCAGCGGGAGGCAGGGGCGGGGAGCTGTTTTTT
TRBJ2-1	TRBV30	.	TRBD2	CAWTQGTSGSNEQFF	TGTGCCTGGACACAAGGGACTAGCGGGAGCAATGAGCAGTTCTTC
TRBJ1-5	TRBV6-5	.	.	CASSLGRGSNQPQHF	TGTGCCAGCAGTCTAGGACGGGGAAGCAATCAGCCCCAGCATTTT
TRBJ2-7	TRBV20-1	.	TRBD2	CSAGLAYEQYF	TGCAGTGCTGGACTAGCCTACGAGCAGTACTTC
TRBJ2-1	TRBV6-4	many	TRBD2	CASSAGTSGSNEQFF	TGTGCCAGCAGTGCCGGGACTAGCGGGAGCAATGAGCAGTTCTTC
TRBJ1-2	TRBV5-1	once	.	CATGVSPNYGYTF	TGCGCCACCGGGGTGTCTCCTAACTATGGCTACACCTTC
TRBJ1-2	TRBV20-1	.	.	CSARGPQGYTF	TGCAGTGCTAGAGGTCCTCAAGGCTACACCTTC
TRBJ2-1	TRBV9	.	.	CASSAPIGGIFVDNEQFF	TGTGCCAGCAGCGCCCCTATAGGAGGGATCTTTGTCGACAATGAGCAGTTCTTC
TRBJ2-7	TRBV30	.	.	CASTRGPYEQYF	TGTGCCTCTACTCGAGGTCCTTACGAGCAGTACTTC
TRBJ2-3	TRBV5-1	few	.	CASSLGSGSDTQYF	TGCGCCAGCAGCTTGGGGTCAGGATCAGATACGCAGTATTTT
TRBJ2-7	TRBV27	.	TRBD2	CASSSASGSYEQYF	TGTGCCAGCAGTTCAGCTAGCGGGAGCTACGAGCAGTACTTC
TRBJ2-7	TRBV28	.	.	CASSLGLSAAYEQYF	TGTGCCAGCAGTTTGGGACTTAGCGCCGCCTACGAGCAGTACTTC
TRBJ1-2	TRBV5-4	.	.	CASRYRGDSLNYGYTF	TGTGCCAGCAGGTACAGAGGTGACAGCCTTAACTATGGCTACACCTTC
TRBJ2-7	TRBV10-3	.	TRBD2	CAISSVLAGLYEQYF	TGTGCCATCAGTTCCGTCCTAGCGGGACTCTACGAGCAGTACTTC
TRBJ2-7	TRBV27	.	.	CASSFQGGRGTYEQYF	TGTGCCAGCAGTTTTCAAGGGGGACGAGGGACTTACGAGCAGTACTTC
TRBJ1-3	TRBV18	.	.	CASSLETGPTGNTIYF	TGTGCCAGCTCGCTCGAAACAGGGCCGACTGGAAACACCATATATTTT
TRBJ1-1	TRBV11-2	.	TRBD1	CASSPGDRDTEAFF	TGTGCCAGCAGCCCCGGGGACAGAGACACTGAAGCTTTCTTT
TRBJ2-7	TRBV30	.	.	CAWSGDYEQYF	TGTGCCTGGAGTGGAGATTACGAGCAGTACTTC
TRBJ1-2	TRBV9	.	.	CASSVGPLNGYTF	TGTGCCAGCAGCGTAGGCCCACTAAATGGCTACACCTTC
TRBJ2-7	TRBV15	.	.	CATSRDKLAGSYEQYF	TGTGCCACCAGCAGAGATAAGCTAGCTGGATCCTACGAGCAGTACTTC
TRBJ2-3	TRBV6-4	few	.	CASSASSTDTQYF	TGTGCCAGCAGTGCTAGCAGCACAGATACGCAGTATTTT
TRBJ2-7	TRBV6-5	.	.	CASSTRTDSYEQYF	TGTGCCAGCAGTACCCGGACAGACTCCTACGAGCAGTACTTC
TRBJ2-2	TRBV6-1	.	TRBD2	CASSGGLAGAETGELFF	TGTGCCAGCAGTGGGGGACTAGCGGGAGCAGAGACCGGGGAGCTGTTTTTT
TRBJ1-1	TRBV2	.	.	CASRQNTEAFF	TGTGCCAGTCGACAGAACACTGAAGCTTTCTTT
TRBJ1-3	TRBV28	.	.	CASSFSGLGGNTIYF	TGTGCCAGCAGTTTCTCTGGGTTAGGGGGAAACACCATATATTTT
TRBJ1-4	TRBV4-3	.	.	CASSQDTRPINEKLFF	TGCGCCAGCAGCCAAGATACCAGGCCTATTAATGAAAAACTGTTTTTT
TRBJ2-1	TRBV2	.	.	CASSLKWGTYNEQFF	TGTGCCAGCAGCCTGAAATGGGGTACCTACAATGAGCAGTTCTTC
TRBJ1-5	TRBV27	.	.	CASSGVAGGNQPQHF	TGTGCCAGCAGTGGTGTGGCGGGAGGCAATCAGCCCCAGCATTTT
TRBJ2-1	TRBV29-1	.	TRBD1	CSVTGTGRWNEQFF	TGCAGCGTGACCGGGACAGGGCGGTGGAATGAGCAGTTCTTC
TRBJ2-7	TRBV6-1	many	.	CASSDSWGVYEQYF	TGTGCCAGCAGCGACAGCTGGGGAGTCTACGAGCAGTACTTC
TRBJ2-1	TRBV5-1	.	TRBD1	CASSLEGQGTSSYNEQFF	TGCGCCAGCAGCTTGGAAGGACAGGGGACAAGCTCCTACAATGAGCAGTTCTTC
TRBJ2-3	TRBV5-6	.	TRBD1	CASSLAGQGALTDTQYF	TGTGCCAGCAGCTTGGCCGGACAGGGGGCGTTGACAGATACGCAGTATTTT
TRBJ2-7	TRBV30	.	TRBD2	CAWSYWGGSGSYEQYF	TGTGCCTGGAGCTATTGGGGAGGTAGCGGGTCCTACGAGCAGTACTTC
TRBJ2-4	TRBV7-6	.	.	CASSPGPGNIQYF	TGTGCCAGCAGCCCGGGACCGGGCAACATTCAGTACTTC
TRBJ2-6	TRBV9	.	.	CASSLGGAGIGANVLTF	TGTGCCAGCAGCTTGGGAGGCGCCGGAATCGGGGCCAACGTCCTGACTTTC
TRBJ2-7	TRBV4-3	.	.	CASSHGTGTYEQYF	TGCGCCAGCAGCCACGGGACGGGTACCTACGAGCAGTACTTC
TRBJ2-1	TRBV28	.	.	CASSYRRGNEQFF	TGTGCCAGCAGTTACCGCCGGGGTAATGAGCAGTTCTTC
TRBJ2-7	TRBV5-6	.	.	CASSLQRYHYEQYF	TGTGCCAGCAGCTTGCAGCGCTACCACTACGAGCAGTACTTC
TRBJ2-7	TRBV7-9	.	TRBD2	CASSLEGGLSYEQYF	TGTGCCAGCAGCTTAGAGGGAGGGCTTAGTTACGAGCAGTACTTC
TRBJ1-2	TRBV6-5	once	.	CASSRAQKDYGYTF	TGTGCCAGCAGCCGGGCCCAAAAGGACTATGGCTACACCTTC